This is a list of T cell receptor beta chains from one sample in a study of T cells in tumors after PD-1 blockade. Clones were read by immunoSEQ multiplex PCR, and TCRdb kept only the in-frame ones, dropping some. The repertoire includes around 49,000 clones, roughly 80% of them detected once, and about 3.8% sits in the top ten. The material sequenced was PBMCs, taken before anti-PD-1 treatment. These receptors were taken from a human donor with basal cell carcinoma. Both conserved end residues are part of each CDR3. D genes are given only for firm matches. Rows give clone size only sometimes, using once, few, many, or a class for an expanded clone.

V gene	D gene	J gene	clone size	CDR3 protein	CDR3 DNA
TRBV5-1	TRBD2	TRBJ2-1	once	CASSSSGGVPSYNEQFF	TGCGCCAGCAGCTCCAGCGGGGGTGTTCCCTCCTACAATGAGCAGTTCTTC
TRBV28	NA	TRBJ1-2	NA	CASSLRAGLLDGYTF	TGTGCCAGCAGTTTACGGGCAGGGCTCTTAGATGGCTACACCTTC
TRBV9	TRBD1	TRBJ2-5	NA	CASSATGRETQYF	TGTGCCAGCAGCGCGACAGGGAGAGAGACCCAGTACTTC
TRBV3-1/TRBV3-2	TRBD1	TRBJ2-2	NA	CASTRDRVTGELFF	TGTGCCAGCACCCGGGACAGGGTGACCGGGGAGCTGTTTTTT
TRBV15	TRBD2	TRBJ2-5	NA	CATSRASGGRKETQYF	TGTGCCACCAGCAGAGCCAGCGGGGGTCGGAAAGAGACCCAGTACTTC
TRBV7-2	TRBD2	TRBJ2-5	once	CASSFGGTETQYF	TGTGCCAGCAGCTTCGGGGGGACAGAGACCCAGTACTTC
TRBV6-4	TRBD2	TRBJ2-1	NA	CASSVGGGAHNEQFF	TGTGCCAGCAGTGTAGGCGGGGGGGCCCACAATGAGCAGTTCTTC
TRBV4-1	NA	TRBJ1-4	NA	CAGAARTNEKLFF	TGCGCGGGGGCGGCAAGGACTAATGAAAAACTGTTTTTT
TRBV19	NA	TRBJ2-1	NA	CASSMEGSYNEQFF	TGTGCCAGTAGTATGGAGGGCTCCTACAATGAGCAGTTCTTC
TRBV6-6	NA	TRBJ1-1	NA	CASSARGTEAFF	TGTGCCAGCAGCGCCCGAGGGACTGAAGCTTTCTTT
TRBV5-1	TRBD2	TRBJ2-1	NA	CASSRTVAGGNNEQFF	TGCGCCAGCAGCCGCACCGTAGCGGGGGGGAACAATGAGCAGTTCTTC
TRBV5-1	NA	TRBJ1-1	NA	CASSFGTLNTEAFF	TGCGCCAGCAGCTTCGGGACACTGAACACTGAAGCTTTCTTT
TRBV2	TRBD2	TRBJ2-3	NA	CASSEESPTYGGGAGTDTQYF	TGTGCCAGCAGTGAGGAATCCCCAACGTATGGCGGGGGGGCCGGCACAGATACGCAGTATTTT
TRBV19	NA	TRBJ1-5	NA	CASSAQGGQPQHF	TGTGCCAGTAGTGCTCAGGGTGGACAGCCCCAGCATTTT
TRBV30	NA	TRBJ1-2	NA	CAWSVRNYGYTF	TGTGCCTGGAGTGTACGAAACTATGGCTACACCTTC
TRBV19	NA	TRBJ1-5	NA	CASSPRGDYYSNQPQHF	TGTGCCAGTAGTCCTCGGGGAGATTATTATAGCAATCAGCCCCAGCATTTT
TRBV29-1	NA	TRBJ1-2	NA	CSVGEGRAGYTF	TGCAGCGTTGGAGAGGGGAGGGCTGGCTACACCTTC
TRBV7-9	NA	TRBJ2-3	NA	CASSLGAGPDTQYF	TGTGCCAGCAGCTTAGGTGCGGGGCCAGATACGCAGTATTTT
TRBV7-2	NA	TRBJ2-7	NA	CASSLGGSAYEQYF	TGTGCCAGCAGCTTAGGAGGGTCCGCCTACGAGCAGTACTTC
TRBV3-1/TRBV3-2	NA	TRBJ1-2	NA	CASSQEGRDYGYTF	TGTGCCAGCAGCCAAGAAGGCAGGGACTATGGCTACACCTTC
TRBV5-4	TRBD2	TRBJ2-3	few	CASSFTSGGFTDTQYF	TGTGCCAGCAGCTTTACTAGCGGGGGCTTCACAGATACGCAGTATTTT
TRBV29-1	NA	TRBJ2-1	once	CSVARTDNEQFF	TGCAGCGTTGCTAGGACAGACAATGAGCAGTTCTTC
TRBV3-1/TRBV3-2	NA	TRBJ2-2	NA	CASSGFRGTGELFF	TGTGCCAGCAGCGGTTTCAGGGGAACCGGGGAGCTGTTTTTT
TRBV28	TRBD1	TRBJ1-2	NA	CASSLRDRAYGYTF	TGTGCCAGCAGTCTCCGGGACAGGGCCTATGGCTACACCTTC
TRBV18	NA	TRBJ2-7	NA	CASSPRNREVEQYF	TGTGCCAGCTCACCACGAAACAGGGAGGTCGAGCAGTACTTC
TRBV4-1	NA	TRBJ2-3	NA	CASSQVWGTDTQYF	TGCGCCAGCAGCCAAGTATGGGGCACAGATACGCAGTATTTT
TRBV7-8	TRBD1	TRBJ1-2	NA	CASSLDPDRGALGYTF	TGTGCCAGCAGCTTGGATCCAGACAGGGGAGCCCTTGGCTACACCTTC
TRBV7-6	NA	TRBJ1-6	NA	CASSLGALNSPLHF	TGTGCCAGCAGCTTAGGAGCCTTGAATTCACCCCTCCACTTT
TRBV18	TRBD1	TRBJ1-6	once	CASSPGGGDSPLHF	TGTGCCAGCTCCCCCGGAGGGGGCGATTCACCCCTCCACTTT
TRBV7-2	TRBD2	TRBJ2-5	NA	CASRFSGGSNLQETQYF	TGTGCCAGCAGGTTTAGCGGGGGCTCTAACCTCCAAGAGACCCAGTACTTC
TRBV10-2	NA	TRBJ1-1	NA	CASSDRGLVNTEAFF	TGCGCCAGCAGTGACAGGGGCTTGGTGAACACTGAAGCTTTCTTT
TRBV5-1	TRBD1	TRBJ1-5	NA	CASSSSGGDQPQHF	TGCGCCAGCAGCAGTTCAGGGGGCGATCAGCCCCAGCATTTT
TRBV25-1	TRBD2	TRBJ2-2	once	CASSLAGAHTGELFF	TGTGCCAGCAGTCTAGCGGGGGCCCACACCGGGGAGCTGTTTTTT